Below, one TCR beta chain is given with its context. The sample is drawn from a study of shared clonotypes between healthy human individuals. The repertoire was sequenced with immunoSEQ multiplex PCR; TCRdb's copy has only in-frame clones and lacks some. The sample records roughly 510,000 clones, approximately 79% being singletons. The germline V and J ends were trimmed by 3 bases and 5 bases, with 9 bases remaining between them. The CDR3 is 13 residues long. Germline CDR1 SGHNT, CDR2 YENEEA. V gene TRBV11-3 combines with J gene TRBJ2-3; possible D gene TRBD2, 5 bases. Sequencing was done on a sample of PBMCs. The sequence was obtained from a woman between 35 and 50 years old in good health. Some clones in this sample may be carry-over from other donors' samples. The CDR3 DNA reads TGTGCCAGCAGCTTCGCTGGAGGAGATACGCAGTATTTT. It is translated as CASSFAGGDTQYF.